This T cell receptor (beta chain) appears in the sequencing data of a study of T-cell reconstitution after alpha-beta-depleted transplantation in children. This clonotype was detected only a few times. Preparation of the TCRbeta library used unique molecular identifiers. TCRdb called the PCR reads again in MiXCR, with one record for every CDR3 protein. The data hold roughly 190,000 distinct CDR3 sequences, with less than 15% observed a single time. Sequences were derived from PBMCs from the stem cell graft donor, sampled from the stem cell graft. The source of this sequence is a human donor who donated a stem cell graft to a child with acute lymphoblastic leukemia.

This CDR3 is CSARDLAGDSNEQFF. CDR3 coding DNA: TGCAGTGCTAGAGATTTGGCGGGAGATTCGAATGAGCAGTTCTTC. This rearrangement joins TRBV20-1 to TRBJ2-1, with TRBD2 matching over 7 bases. Per the germline V gene, CDR1 is DFQATT and CDR2 is SNEGSKA (reference sequence). The CDR3 covers 15 residues. J gave up 7 bases and V 0 bases, and 9 bases lay outside the gene matches.